This TCR beta chain was sequenced in a study of blood T cell repertoires in COVID-19. Overall study context: Whether acute or convalescent, the COVID-19 samples came from the United States, Italy and Spain. The cDNA or gDNA used as material had been derived from T cells, B-cell-depleted T cells, or PBMCs.

The CDR3 loop spans 16 amino acids. V shed 2 bases and J shed 2 bases, with 13 bases lying between them. Germline loops: CDR1 MNHEY, CDR2 SVGEGT. In the source study's methods: Reference gene primer amplification gave nucleated cell count estimates. Sequencing was performed with immunoSEQ multiplex PCR; in TCRdb, only in-frame clones are kept and a portion is missing. The DNA was the basis for D and trimming; V, J and clone size are from that table. The sample shows about 180,000 clones, about 91% of them seen only once. This sequence was found in a woman aged 50 to 65 with acute or convalescent COVID-19. The sequenced sample was peripheral blood. The V call is TRBV6-2 or TRBV6-3, the J call TRBJ1-5, with D uncertain. The CDR3 sequence is CASSYPLEGGNQPQHF. The CDR3 nucleotides read TGTGCCAGCAGTTACCCCCTGGAGGGAGGCAATCAGCCCCAGCATTTT.